These 18 T cell receptor beta chains were sequenced from one sample in a study of cytomegalovirus exposure and HLA in healthy donors. This PCR relied on a set of 60 Vbeta primers and 13 Jbeta primers. Measured with immunoSEQ multiplex PCR; TCRdb has only the in-frame clones, and not every one. Counted here are about 190,000 clones, 60% to 85% occurring once; the ten biggest clones make up roughly 1.6%. The sample consisted of PBMCs. Receptors were obtained from a woman younger than 30 in good health and CMV-seronegative.

This clone is a singleton in its sample. The CDR3 DNA sequence: TGTGCCAGCAGCGTAGAATCGGGACGGGAGTGGGGTGAGCAGTACTTC. The encoded protein is CASSVESGREWGEQYF. The chain has TRBV9 and TRBJ2-7; tentative D call: TRBD2 (6 bases). Between the trimmed V and J ends, which lost 0 bases and 7 bases, there was a span of 20 bases. The germline V gene has CDR1 SGDLS and CDR2 YYNGEE. This CDR3 has 16 amino acids.

CDR3 sequence (DNA): TGCGCCAGCAGCTTGGACGTAGGGACAGGGGGCAGGGAGCAGTACTTC. Protein sequence: CASSLDVGTGGREQYF. The rearrangement joins TRBV5-1 to TRBJ2-7, with TRBD1 matching over 12 bases. The CDR3 sequence is 16 residues long. CDR1 and CDR2 from the germline V gene are SGHRS and YFSETQ. The junction had 8 bases not matched to a gene; V was cut back by 0 bases and J by 7 bases.

V and J are TRBV2 and TRBJ2-1; 9 nucleotides align to TRBD1. The J segment lost 6 bases and the V segment lost 7 bases, leaving 7 bases of the junction unmatched. CDR3 size: 14 residues. Germline CDR1 reads SNHLY; CDR2 reads FYNNEI. CDR3 bases: TGTGCCAGCAAGCCGGGACAGGGTATCAATGAGCAGTTCTTC. It codes for CASKPGQGINEQFF.

This chain uses TRBV6-5 with TRBJ1-6; TRBD1 aligns across 8 bases. The junction had 5 bases not matched to a gene; V was cut back by 5 bases and J by 11 bases. The CDR3 consists of 13 residues. The germline gives CDR1 MNHEY, CDR2 SVGAGI. Here the CDR3 reads CASSDRGAPPLHF. The CDR3 region has the DNA TGTGCCAGCAGTGACAGGGGAGCCCCACCCCTCCACTTT.

V usage is TRBV4-3 and J usage is TRBJ1-1; no definite D call. CDR1 is LGHNA and CDR2 is YSLEER in the germline V gene. Deletions cut 2 bases from V and 0 bases from J, with 10 bases between. The CDR3 runs to 15 residues. The CDR3 DNA reads TGCGCCAGCAGCCAATGGAGCAGCATGAACACTGAAGCTTTCTTT. It is translated as CASSQWSSMNTEAFF.

The J gene is TRBJ2-4, the V gene TRBV13; perhaps TRBD1 as D (6 bases). The germline V gene has CDR1 PRHDT and CDR2 FYEKMQ (reference sequence). This CDR3 has 15 residues. Trimming cost V 0 bases and J 1 base, with 7 bases left between them. The CDR3 loop is CASSLGQGAKNIQYF. For the CDR3, the DNA is TGTGCCAGCAGCTTAGGCCAGGGGGCCAAAAACATTCAGTACTTC.

This chain uses TRBV29-1 with TRBJ2-3; 11 bases are a match to TRBD2. This CDR3 has 14 residues. Trimming took 3 bases from V and 1 from J; bases not matched to a gene: 0. Germline V gene lookup returns CDR1 SQVTM and CDR2 ANQGSEA. CDR3 sequence: CSVDSGGGTDTQYF. The CDR3 coding sequence is TGCAGCGTTGATAGCGGGGGGGGCACAGATACGCAGTATTTT.

The chain is built from TRBV19 and TRBJ1-3, with D maybe TRBD1 (6 bases). The CDR3 is made up of 14 amino acids. From germline, CDR1 is LNHDA and CDR2 SQIVND (reference sequence). Trimming removed 8 bases from V and 1 base from J, with 12 bases in between. The DNA of the CDR3 is TGTGCCAGTGACACACAGGGATCTGGAAACACCATATATTTT. Residues: CASDTQGSGNTIYF.

This clone was counted only a few times. The chain couples TRBV7-2 to TRBJ2-3; 7 bases are a match to TRBD1. V shed 6 bases, J shed 5 bases, and the junction held 5 bases outside the gene matches. Germline CDR1 and CDR2: SGHTA and FQGNSA. The CDR3 covers 13 residues. The CDR3 nucleotides read TGTGCCAGCAGGACAGGGCCGGGAGATACGCAGTATTTT. This codes for CASRTGPGDTQYF.

This chain connects TRBV25-1 to TRBJ2-7; TRBD1 might be the D (6 bases). The CDR3 covers 14 residues. Trimming stripped 3 bases from V and 4 bases from J, with 13 bases between. From germline, CDR1 is MGHDK and CDR2 SYGVNS. CDR3 DNA sequence: TGTGCCAGCAGTGATCATGGACAGAGGTACGAGCAGTACTTC. Encoded protein: CASSDHGQRYEQYF.

This clone has more than one count but fewer than ten. The genes are TRBV28 and TRBJ1-2; 10 nucleotides line up with TRBD1. The germline gives CDR1 MDHEN, CDR2 SYDVKM. With 6 bases clipped from V and 7 bases from J, the junction kept 8 bases outside the gene matches. The CDR3 runs to 14 residues. The CDR3 reads CASSRKGDRGGYTF. The CDR3 DNA is TGTGCCAGCAGCCGCAAAGGGGACAGGGGTGGCTACACCTTC.

A few counts support this clone. The chain combines TRBV6-5 with TRBJ1-5; D gene ambiguous. Trimming took off 5 bases at V and 5 bases at J, with 10 bases between the two ends. Germline CDR1 reads MNHEY; CDR2 reads SVGAGI. The CDR3 sequence is 13 residues long. The CDR3, as DNA: TGTGCCAGCAGTCGCCAAACAGATCAGCCCCAGCATTTT. Protein sequence: CASSRQTDQPQHF.

The gene calls are TRBV18 and TRBJ2-2; TRBD1 might be the D (6 bases). The CDR3 has 15 amino acids. Germline V gene data show CDR1 as KGHSH and CDR2 as LQKENI. Between the trimmed V and J ends, which lost 5 bases and 5 bases, there was a span of 15 bases. DNA of the CDR3: TGTGCCAGCTCATCTACAGGGTGGACAACCGGGGAGCTGTTTTTT. Translated, it gives CASSSTGWTTGELFF. The full variable domain, rest sourced from reference TRBV18 and TRBJ2-2, is NAGVMQNPRHLVRRRGQEARLRCSPMKGHSHVYWYRQLPEEGLKFMVYLQKENIIDESGMPKERFSAEFPKEGPSILRIQQVVRGDSAAYFCASSSTGWTTGELFFGEGSRLTVL.

J is TRBJ2-5 and V is TRBV6-5; D gene unclear. There are 13 residues in the CDR3. In germline, CDR1 is MNHEY, CDR2 SVGAGI. Trimming took off 7 bases at V and 7 bases at J, with 16 bases between the two ends. CDR3 sequence reads: CASTTPLRGTQYF. The CDR3 DNA is TGTGCCAGCACTACCCCCCTCCGCGGGACCCAGTACTTC.

The chain couples TRBV2 to TRBJ2-5; D is ambiguous. Matching the DNA end better, TRBJ2-7 makes the J call doubtful. The germline gives CDR1 SNHLY, CDR2 FYNNEI. This CDR3 has 13 amino acids. The CDR3 coding sequence is TGTGCCAGCAGTGAAGCGCTTACTTACGAGCAGTACTTC. Residues: CASSEALTYEQYF.

The J gene is TRBJ2-5, the V gene TRBV11-3; 8 bases match TRBD2. The CDR3 is made up of 12 amino acids. Germline CDR1 reads SGHNT; CDR2 reads YENEEA. The CDR3, as DNA: TGTGCTTCCGGGGGGGCCGGGGAGACCCAGTACTTC. This gives the protein CASGGAGETQYF.

The CDR3 nucleotides read TGTGCCAGCAGCTTGACAGGACAGGGGGCTTATCACTATGGCTACACCTTC. Its translation: CASSLTGQGAYHYGYTF. The rearrangement uses TRBV5-5 and TRBJ1-2; the match to TRBD1 covers 11 bases. The CDR3 totals 17 residues. Germline CDR1 is SGHKS and CDR2 is YYEKEE (reference sequence). Trimming at V came to 1 base and at J to 3 bases, leaving 8 bases not matched to a gene.

This clone was seen a few times. This chain uses TRBV7-8 with TRBJ2-7; 8 positions agree with TRBD1. V dropped 5 bases and J dropped 5; count of bases not matched to a gene: 17. The CDR3 loop spans 17 amino acids. Germline loops: CDR1 SGHVS, CDR2 FQNEAQ. DNA for the CDR3: TGTGCCAGCAGCATGAAATCGTTTAGGACAGGGTTAGACGAGCAGTACTTC. It encodes CASSMKSFRTGLDEQYF.